The rows below give T cell receptor beta chains drawn from one sample of a study of OX40 agonist ivuxolimab in advanced cancers. Only in-frame clones appear in the TCRdb table, and some are missing; sequencing was by immunoSEQ multiplex PCR. Found here are more than 45,000 clones, 80% to 90% of them singletons; the top ten hold about 0.95%. The input for sequencing was CD4+ or CD8+ T cells sorted from blood, taken in a trial of the OX40 agonist ivuxolimab. These receptors were collected from an adult with an advanced solid tumor such as melanoma, head and neck, liver or kidney cancer. Both conserved end residues are part of each CDR3. The D gene is left open where the match is weak. Some rows have no size entry. The others give once, few or many, or a class for an expanded clone.

clone_size,v_call,d_call,j_call,cdr3_nt,cdr3_aa
-,TRBV5-6,TRBD2,TRBJ2-1,TGTGCCAGCAGGGGGGTAGCGGGAGGACTGGAGCAGTTCTTC,CASRGVAGGLEQFF
-,TRBV5-1,TRBD1,TRBJ1-6,TGCGCCAGCAGCTTGGTGGCAGGGGGTAATTCACCCCTCCACTTT,CASSLVAGGNSPLHF
once,TRBV7-6,TRBD1,TRBJ1-5,TGTGCCAGCAGCTCGGGACAGGGGGCCTATCAGCCCCAGCATTTT,CASSSGQGAYQPQHF
-,TRBV9,-,TRBJ2-7,TGTGCCAGCAGCGTAGCCGGCACGGACCCGACCTACGAGCAGTACTTC,CASSVAGTDPTYEQYF
-,TRBV5-1,TRBD1,TRBJ2-1,TGCGCCAGCAGCTTGGCAGGGACAGGGTTGAGGGGGATAAATGAGCAGTTCTTC,CASSLAGTGLRGINEQFF
-,TRBV6-6,-,TRBJ2-5,TGTGCCAGCACCGAGGGGGGAGCACGCCAAGAGACCCAGTACTTC,CASTEGGARQETQYF
-,TRBV28,TRBD1,TRBJ1-1,TGTGCCAGCAGTTCGGGACAGGGGACCACTGAAGCTTTCTTT,CASSSGQGTTEAFF
-,TRBV7-9,TRBD1,TRBJ2-5,TGTGCCAGCACCCAGTGGGGCAGGGGGATAAACCAAGAGACCCAGTACTTC,CASTQWGRGINQETQYF
-,TRBV7-3,TRBD2,TRBJ2-1,TGTGCCAGCAGCTTAACTGTGGAGGCTAGCGGGATCAACAATGAGCAGTTCTTC,CASSLTVEASGINNEQFF
-,TRBV28,-,TRBJ2-7,TGTGCCAGCAGTCCATCGTTGGGTGAGCAGTACTTC,CASSPSLGEQYF
-,TRBV7-8,-,TRBJ1-1,TGTGCCAGCAGGGCCGAGGGGGGGGTCAATACTGAAGCTTTCTTT,CASRAEGGVNTEAFF
-,TRBV5-4,-,TRBJ1-2,TGTGCCAGCACTCAGGGGAGGTATGGCTACACCTTC,CASTQGRYGYTF
-,TRBV6-1,TRBD1,TRBJ2-7,TGTGCCAGCAGTGAAGCGGGACAGGGCGGTTCCTACGAGCAGTACTTC,CASSEAGQGGSYEQYF
-,TRBV27,-,TRBJ1-5,TGTGCCAGCAGTTTATCAGGATCCAATCAGCCCCAGCATTTT,CASSLSGSNQPQHF
-,TRBV23-1,-,TRBJ1-1,TGCGCCAGCAGTCAATCGTTGGTTACTGAAGCTTTCTTT,CASSQSLVTEAFF
-,TRBV7-9,-,TRBJ2-3,TGTGGCAGTGGGGCGGCGGGCACAGATACGCAGTATTTT,CGSGAAGTDTQYF
-,TRBV20-1,TRBD2,TRBJ2-4,TGCAGTGCTGGACTAGAAGAGTTTCAGTACTTC,CSAGLEEFQYF
-,TRBV11-2,TRBD1,TRBJ2-1,TGTGCCAGCAGCCACAGACCGGGACAGGTCTCCTACAATGAGCAGTTCTTC,CASSHRPGQVSYNEQFF
-,TRBV4-2,-,TRBJ2-2,TGTGCCAGCAGCCAAGCCTCTATAGGGAACACCGGGGAGCTGTTTTTT,CASSQASIGNTGELFF
few,TRBV11-2,TRBD2,TRBJ2-2,TGTGCCAGCAGCCCCAGACTAGCGGGAGGGTTCGGGGAGCTGTTTTTT,CASSPRLAGGFGELFF
once,TRBV5-1,-,TRBJ2-3,TGCGCCAGCAGCCCCCCGACCGGGAGTTCAGATACGCAGTATTTT,CASSPPTGSSDTQYF
-,TRBV28,-,TRBJ2-7,TGTGCCGTGGCGGACTACGAGCAGTACTTC,CAVADYEQYF
-,TRBV6-4,TRBD1,TRBJ1-1,TGTGCCAGCAGTATGACAGGGGGCGCGGATAAAGCTTTCTTT,CASSMTGGADKAFF
-,TRBV4-1,TRBD2,TRBJ2-2,TGCGCCAGCAGCAAGAGCGGGGGTGGCACCGGGGAGCTGTTTTTT,CASSKSGGGTGELFF
few,TRBV5-1,-,TRBJ1-1,TGCGCCAGCAGCCCTGAACGCATCTCTCTGCTAGCTTTCTTT,CASSPERISLLAFF
few,TRBV29-1,-,TRBJ1-1,TGCAGCGTGAGTGGACAGACGAACACTGAAGCTTTCTTT,CSVSGQTNTEAFF
-,TRBV6-1,-,TRBJ2-5,TGTGCCAGCAGTGAAGCCCTATCAGGGGAGACCCAGTACTTC,CASSEALSGETQYF
-,TRBV11-3,-,TRBJ2-7,TGTGCCAGCAGCTTAGGCTACAGGGATAACGAGCAGTACTTC,CASSLGYRDNEQYF
-,TRBV15,TRBD1,TRBJ2-7,TGTGCCACCAGCAGAGTCCGGACAGGGGGCTTCTACGAGCAGTACTTC,CATSRVRTGGFYEQYF
-,TRBV7-8,TRBD1,TRBJ2-2,TGTGCCAGCAGCTTATTGACAGGGCCGAACACCGGGGAGCTGTTTTTT,CASSLLTGPNTGELFF
-,TRBV7-9,-,TRBJ2-7,TGTGCCAGCAGCTTAGGTCAGTTCTACGAGCAGTACTTC,CASSLGQFYEQYF
-,TRBV5-1,TRBD1,TRBJ2-1,TGCGCCAGCAGCCCCGGGCAGGGGGCATACAATGAGCAGTTCTTC,CASSPGQGAYNEQFF
-,TRBV6-1,-,TRBJ1-4,TGTGCCAGCAGTGAATGGGGGGAGAATGAAAAACTGTTTTTT,CASSEWGENEKLFF
-,TRBV19,-,TRBJ1-1,TGTGCCAGTAGTATAGTCGGTTCAGGCATGATGAACACTGAAGCTTTCTTT,CASSIVGSGMMNTEAFF
-,TRBV28,-,TRBJ2-7,TGTGCCAGCAGTAGAGGAGAGATCTACGAGCAGTACTTC,CASSRGEIYEQYF
-,TRBV2,-,TRBJ2-5,TGTGCCAGCAGTGACTATGGAGAGACCCAGTACTTC,CASSDYGETQYF
-,TRBV7-2,-,TRBJ1-5,TGTGCCAGCAGCCTGGACAGAAATCAGCCCCAGCATTTT,CASSLDRNQPQHF
-,TRBV4-1,-,TRBJ2-5,TGCGCCAGCAGCCAAGGAGTGGGGGAGACCCAGTACTTC,CASSQGVGETQYF
-,TRBV7-8,-,TRBJ2-7,TGTGCCAGCAGCTCAAACCCTGACCGGATCCCCTACGAGCAGTACTTC,CASSSNPDRIPYEQYF
-,TRBV9,-,TRBJ2-1,TGTGCCAGCAGCGTAGTCGGAAGGGCCCATTCCGGTGAGCAGTTCTTC,CASSVVGRAHSGEQFF
-,TRBV4-2,TRBD1,TRBJ1-6,TGTGCCAGCAGCCGTCGAACAGGGGGGCCTATGGTTTCACCCCTCCACTTT,CASSRRTGGPMVSPLHF